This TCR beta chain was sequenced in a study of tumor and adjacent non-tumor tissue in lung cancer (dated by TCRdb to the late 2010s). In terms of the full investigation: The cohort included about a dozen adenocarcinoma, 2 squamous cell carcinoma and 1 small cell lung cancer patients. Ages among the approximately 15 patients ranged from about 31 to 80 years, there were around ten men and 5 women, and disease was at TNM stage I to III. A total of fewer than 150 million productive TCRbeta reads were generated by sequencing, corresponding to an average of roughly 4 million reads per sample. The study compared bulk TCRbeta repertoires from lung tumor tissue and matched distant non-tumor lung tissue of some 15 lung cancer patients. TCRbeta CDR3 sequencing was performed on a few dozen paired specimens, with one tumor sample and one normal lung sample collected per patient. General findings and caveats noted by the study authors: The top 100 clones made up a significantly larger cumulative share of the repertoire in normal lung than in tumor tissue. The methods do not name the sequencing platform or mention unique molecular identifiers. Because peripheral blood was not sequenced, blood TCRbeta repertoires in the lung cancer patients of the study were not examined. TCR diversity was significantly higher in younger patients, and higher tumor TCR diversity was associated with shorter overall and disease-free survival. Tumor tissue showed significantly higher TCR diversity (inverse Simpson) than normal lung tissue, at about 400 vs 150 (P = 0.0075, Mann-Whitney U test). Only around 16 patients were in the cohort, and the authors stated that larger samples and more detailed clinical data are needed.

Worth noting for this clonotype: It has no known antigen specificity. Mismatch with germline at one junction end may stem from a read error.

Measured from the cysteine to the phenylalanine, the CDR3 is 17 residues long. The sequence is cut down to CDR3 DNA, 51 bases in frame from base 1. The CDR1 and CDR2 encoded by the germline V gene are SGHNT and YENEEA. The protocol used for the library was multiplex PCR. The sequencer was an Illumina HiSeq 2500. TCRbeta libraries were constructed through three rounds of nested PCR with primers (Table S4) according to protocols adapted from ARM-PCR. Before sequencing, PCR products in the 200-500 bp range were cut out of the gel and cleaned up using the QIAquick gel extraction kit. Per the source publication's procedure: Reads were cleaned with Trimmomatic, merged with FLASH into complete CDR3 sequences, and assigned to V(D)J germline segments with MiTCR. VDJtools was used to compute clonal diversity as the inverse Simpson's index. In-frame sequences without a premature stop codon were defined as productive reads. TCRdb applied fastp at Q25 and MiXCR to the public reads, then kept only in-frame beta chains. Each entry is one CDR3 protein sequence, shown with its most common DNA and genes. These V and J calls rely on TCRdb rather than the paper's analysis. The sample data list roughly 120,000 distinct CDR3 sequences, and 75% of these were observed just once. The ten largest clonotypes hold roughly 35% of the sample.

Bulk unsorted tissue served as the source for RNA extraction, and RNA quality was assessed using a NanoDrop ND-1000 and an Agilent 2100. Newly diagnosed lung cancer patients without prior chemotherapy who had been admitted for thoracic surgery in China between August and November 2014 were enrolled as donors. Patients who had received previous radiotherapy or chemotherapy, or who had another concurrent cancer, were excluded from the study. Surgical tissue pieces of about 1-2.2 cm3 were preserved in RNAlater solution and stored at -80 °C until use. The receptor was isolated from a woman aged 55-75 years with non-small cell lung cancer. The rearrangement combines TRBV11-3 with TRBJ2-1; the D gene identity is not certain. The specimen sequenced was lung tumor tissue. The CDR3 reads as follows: CVSSLELTSAIHNEQFF. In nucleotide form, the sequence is TGCGTCAGCAGCTTAGAGTTGACCAGCGCGATCCACAATGAGCAGTTCTTC. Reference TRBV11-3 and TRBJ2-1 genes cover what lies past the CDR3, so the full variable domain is EAGVVQSPRYKIIEKKQPVAFWCNPISGHNTLYWYLQNLGQGPELLIRYENEEAVDDSQLPKDRFSAERLKGVDSTLKIQPAELGDSAVYLCVSSLELTSAIHNEQFFGPGTRLTVL.